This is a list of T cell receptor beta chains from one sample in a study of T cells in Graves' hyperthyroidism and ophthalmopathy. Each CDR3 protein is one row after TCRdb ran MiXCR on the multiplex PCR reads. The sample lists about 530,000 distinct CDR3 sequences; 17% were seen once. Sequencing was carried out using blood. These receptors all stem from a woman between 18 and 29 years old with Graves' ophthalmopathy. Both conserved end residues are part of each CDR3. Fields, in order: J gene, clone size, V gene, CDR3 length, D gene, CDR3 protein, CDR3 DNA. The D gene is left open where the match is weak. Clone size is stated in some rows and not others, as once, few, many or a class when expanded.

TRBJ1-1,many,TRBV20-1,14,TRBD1,CSYKGDRGSTEAFF,TGCAGTTATAAGGGGGACAGGGGGAGCACTGAAGCTTTCTTT
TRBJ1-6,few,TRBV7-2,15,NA,CASSLVTENNSPLHF,TGTGCCAGCAGCTTAGTAACAGAGAATAATTCACCCCTCCACTTT
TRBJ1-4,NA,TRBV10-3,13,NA,CAIRRGTNEKLFF,TGTGCCATCCGAAGGGGAACTAATGAAAAACTGTTTTTT
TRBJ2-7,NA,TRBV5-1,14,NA,CASSLIDSAYEQYF,TGCGCCAGCAGCTTGATCGACAGCGCCTACGAGCAGTACTTC
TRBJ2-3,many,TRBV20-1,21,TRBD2,CSASSGFERGRVIVYTDTQYF,TGCAGTGCTAGTTCGGGGTTTGAGCGGGGTAGAGTTATCGTCTACACAGATACGCAGTATTTT
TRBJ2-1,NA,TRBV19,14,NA,CASSPPTEWGEQFF,TGTGCCAGTAGTCCCCCGACAGAATGGGGTGAGCAGTTCTTC
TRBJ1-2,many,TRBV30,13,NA,CAWREWVNYGYTF,TGTGCCTGGAGGGAGTGGGTGAACTATGGCTACACCTTC
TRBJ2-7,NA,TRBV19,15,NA,CASSMPGDYPYKQYF,TGTGCCAGTAGTATGCCAGGGGATTATCCCTACAAGCAGTACTTC
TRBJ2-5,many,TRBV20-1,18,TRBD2,CSARAGTSGRAMLETQYF,TGCAGTGCTAGAGCCGGGACTAGCGGGAGGGCCATGTTGGAGACCCAGTACTTC
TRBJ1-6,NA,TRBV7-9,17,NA,CASSPHQRWIPQPPLHF,TGTGCCAGCAGCCCCCATCAACGATGGATCCCCCAGCCACCCCTCCACTTT
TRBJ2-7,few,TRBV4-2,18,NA,CASSQDYRRRPIVYEQYF,TGTGCCAGCAGCCAAGATTACCGGAGACGACCCATAGTCTACGAGCAGTACTTC
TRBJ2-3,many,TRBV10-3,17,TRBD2,CATAALAGGQSTDTQYF,TGTGCCACCGCCGCCCTAGCGGGGGGCCAAAGCACAGATACGCAGTATTTT
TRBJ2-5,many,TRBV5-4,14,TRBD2,CASSLGTSRETQYF,TGTGCCAGCAGCTTGGGGACTAGCAGGGAGACCCAGTACTTC
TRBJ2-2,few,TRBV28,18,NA,CASSPRDDRDWNTGELFF,TGTGCCAGCAGCCCAAGAGACGACAGGGACTGGAACACCGGGGAGCTGTTTTTT
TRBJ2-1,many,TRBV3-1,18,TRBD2,CASSQEGGRAQGYNEQFF,TGTGCCAGCAGCCAAGAGGGCGGGAGGGCCCAAGGATACAATGAGCAGTTCTTC
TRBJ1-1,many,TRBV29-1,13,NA,CSVVLPRGAEAFF,TGCAGCGTTGTTCTACCCCGGGGCGCTGAAGCTTTCTTT
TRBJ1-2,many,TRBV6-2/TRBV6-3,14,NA,CASQDYGVTYGYTF,TGTGCCAGCCAAGACTATGGAGTTACCTATGGCTACACCTTC
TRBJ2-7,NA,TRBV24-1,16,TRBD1,CATSDESGTGGYEQYF,TGTGCCACCAGTGATGAGTCCGGGACAGGGGGTTACGAGCAGTACTTC
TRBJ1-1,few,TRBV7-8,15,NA,CASSVSGGQNTEAFF,TGTGCCAGCAGCGTCTCTGGGGGCCAGAACACTGAAGCTTTCTTT
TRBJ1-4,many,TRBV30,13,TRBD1,CAWRGQGQEKLFF,TGTGCCTGGAGGGGACAGGGTCAAGAAAAACTGTTTTTT
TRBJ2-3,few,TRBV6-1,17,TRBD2,CASSWSSGATSTDTQYF,TGTGCCAGCAGCTGGAGTAGCGGGGCTACTAGCACAGATACGCAGTATTTT
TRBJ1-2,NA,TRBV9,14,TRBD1,CASSGGQGVDGYTF,TGTGCCAGCAGCGGAGGACAGGGGGTCGATGGCTACACCTTC
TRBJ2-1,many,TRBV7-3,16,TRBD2,CASSLGYAGGRSEQFF,TGTGCCAGCAGCTTGGGGTATGCGGGAGGGCGCAGTGAGCAGTTCTTC
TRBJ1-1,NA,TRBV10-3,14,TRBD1,CAIRFGQGNTEAFF,TGTGCCATCAGATTCGGACAGGGAAACACTGAAGCTTTCTTT
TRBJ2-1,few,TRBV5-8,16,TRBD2,CARASGGALSYNEQFF,TGTGCCAGAGCTAGCGGGGGGGCACTTTCCTACAATGAGCAGTTCTTC
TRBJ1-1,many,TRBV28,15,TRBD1,CASSPRQGAGTEAFF,TGTGCCAGCAGTCCTAGACAGGGGGCAGGGACTGAAGCTTTCTTT
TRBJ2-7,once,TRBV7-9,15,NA,CASSLLFGSSYEQYF,TGTGCCAGCAGCTTATTATTCGGAAGCTCCTACGAGCAGTACTTC
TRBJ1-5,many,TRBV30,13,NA,CAWSGDHDQPQHF,TGTGCCTGGAGTGGTGACCACGATCAGCCCCAGCATTTT
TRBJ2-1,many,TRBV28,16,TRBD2,CASSFLGRTSYNEQFF,TGTGCCAGCAGTTTCCTCGGGAGGACCTCCTACAATGAGCAGTTCTTC
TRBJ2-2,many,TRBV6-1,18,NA,CASSERWVGDRLTGELFF,TGTGCCAGCAGTGAAAGATGGGTGGGGGATCGGCTCACCGGGGAGCTGTTTTTT
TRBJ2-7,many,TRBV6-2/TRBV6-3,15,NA,CASSYSTDYSYEQYF,TGTGCCAGCAGTTACTCGACAGATTACTCCTACGAGCAGTACTTC
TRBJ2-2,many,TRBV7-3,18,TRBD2,CASSLTRLRGGNTGELFF,TGTGCCAGCAGCTTAACGAGGTTGCGCGGGGGGAACACCGGGGAGCTGTTTTTT
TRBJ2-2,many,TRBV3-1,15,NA,CASSPGRWVTGELFF,TGTGCCAGCAGCCCTGGACGGTGGGTCACCGGGGAGCTGTTTTTT
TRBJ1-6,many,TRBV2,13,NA,CASSDGGVSPLHF,TGTGCCAGCAGTGATGGAGGGGTTTCACCCCTCCACTTT
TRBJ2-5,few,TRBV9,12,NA,CASSATEETQYF,TGTGCCAGCAGCGCGACAGAAGAGACCCAGTACTTC
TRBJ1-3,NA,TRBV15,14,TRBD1,CATSVGTEGNTIYF,TGTGCCACCAGCGTCGGGACAGAGGGAAACACCATATATTTT
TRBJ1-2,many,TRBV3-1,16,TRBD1,CASSQQGQGAIGGYTF,TGTGCCAGCAGCCAACAAGGACAGGGGGCGATCGGTGGCTACACCTTC
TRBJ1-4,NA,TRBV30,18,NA,CAWSVFLFRDLINEKLFF,TGTGCCTGGAGTGTCTTTTTATTTCGGGACCTTATTAATGAAAAACTGTTTTTT
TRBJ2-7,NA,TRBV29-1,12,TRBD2,CSVGEGLYEQYF,TGCAGCGTTGGGGAGGGTCTCTACGAGCAGTACTTC
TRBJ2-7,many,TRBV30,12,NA,CAWSEGVGEQYF,TGTGCCTGGAGCGAGGGAGTGGGAGAGCAGTACTTC
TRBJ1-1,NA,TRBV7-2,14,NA,CASSWGPEIPEAFF,TGTGCCAGCAGCTGGGGACCGGAGATCCCTGAAGCTTTCTTT
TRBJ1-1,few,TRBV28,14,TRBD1,CASTIQGGITEAFF,TGTGCCAGCACAATACAGGGGGGCATCACTGAAGCTTTCTTT
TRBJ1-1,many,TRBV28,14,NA,CASSWTTVNTEAFF,TGTGCCAGCAGTTGGACGACAGTGAACACTGAAGCTTTCTTT
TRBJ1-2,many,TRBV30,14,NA,CACKPGHSNYGYTF,TGTGCCTGTAAACCTGGACACTCTAACTATGGCTACACCTTC
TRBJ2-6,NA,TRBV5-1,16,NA,CATTEGGGAGANVLTF,TGCGCCACAACGGAAGGGGGGGGCGCTGGGGCCAACGTCCTGACTTTC
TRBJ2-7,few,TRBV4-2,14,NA,CASSQHLPPYEQYF,TGTGCCAGCAGCCAACACCTTCCACCTTACGAGCAGTACTTC
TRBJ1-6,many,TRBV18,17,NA,CASSPRRTIMPNSPLHF,TGTGCCAGCTCACCCAGACGGACGATAATGCCTAATTCACCCCTCCACTTT
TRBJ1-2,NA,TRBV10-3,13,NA,CAISEDSNYGYTF,TGTGCCATCAGTGAGGATAGTAACTATGGCTACACCTTC
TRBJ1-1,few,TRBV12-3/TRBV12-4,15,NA,CASSLTGGGNTEAFF,TGTGCCAGCAGTTTAACGGGGGGGGGGAACACTGAAGCTTTCTTT
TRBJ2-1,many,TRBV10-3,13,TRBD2,CATLAGGKDEQFF,TGTGCCACTCTAGCGGGGGGAAAGGATGAGCAGTTCTTC
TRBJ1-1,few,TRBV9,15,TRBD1,CASSADREGGTEAFF,TGTGCCAGCAGCGCCGACAGGGAGGGGGGCACTGAAGCTTTCTTT
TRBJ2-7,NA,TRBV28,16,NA,CASSSLSGGLTYEQYF,TGTGCCAGCAGTTCCCTTAGCGGCGGGTTGACCTACGAGCAGTACTTC
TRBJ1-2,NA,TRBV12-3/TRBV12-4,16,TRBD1,CASSTGTGGAYYGYTF,TGTGCCAGCAGTACCGGGACAGGGGGCGCTTACTATGGCTACACCTTC